These 28 T cell receptor beta chains share one sample of origin, sequenced in a study of blood T cell repertoires in COVID-19. This table comes from immunoSEQ multiplex PCR, and its TCRdb copy is limited to in-frame clones, with some not included. The data contain fewer than 200,000 clones, about 88% of them singletons. Sequencing used peripheral blood. The receptors come from a man aged 35 to 55 with acute or convalescent COVID-19.

The chain is built from TRBV30 and TRBJ1-1, with 7 bases that match TRBD1. This CDR3 is built from 14 residues. Germline V gene sequence: CDR1 GTSNPN, CDR2 SVGIG (reference sequence). After removal of 1 base from V and 6 bases from J, the junction contained 8 bases not matched to a gene. The CDR3 here is CAWSADRAKPEAFF. The CDR3 DNA sequence: TGTGCCTGGAGTGCTGACAGGGCGAAGCCTGAAGCTTTCTTT.

The chain is built from TRBV20-1 and TRBJ1-1; D is undetermined. Germline V lookup: CDR1 DFQATT, CDR2 SNEGSKA (reference sequence). V lost 6 bases and J lost 1, with 6 bases in between. This CDR3 comprises 11 residues. In DNA, the CDR3 is TGCAGTGCCATCAAGAACACTGAAGCTTTCTTT. Protein: CSAIKNTEAFF.

The CDR3 loop reads CASSFGGGQPQHF. The CDR3 nucleotides read TGTGCCAGCAGTTTTGGGGGAGGCCAGCCCCAGCATTTT. The V and J genes are TRBV27 and TRBJ1-5; TRBD1 might be the D (5 bases). The CDR3 has 13 amino acids. V lost 3 bases, J lost 7 bases, and 10 bases lay in between. CDR1 is MNHEY and CDR2 is SMNVEV in the germline V gene (reference sequence).

This chain connects TRBV7-8 to TRBJ2-1; 7 bases are a match to TRBD2. CDR3 length equals 13 residues. V dropped 3 bases and J dropped 7; count of bases not matched to a gene: 3. CDR1 SGHVS and CDR2 FQNEAQ come from the germline V gene. This CDR3 reads CASSLAGGNEQFF. CDR3 nucleotides: TGTGCCAGCAGCTTGGCCGGGGGGAATGAGCAGTTCTTC.

J is TRBJ1-4 and V is TRBV14; D not certain. CDR3 length equals 13 residues. Trimming shortened V by 4 bases and J by 8 bases, and 11 bases separated the two germline ends. The germline gives CDR1 SGHDN, CDR2 FVKESK. CDR3: CASSRGVREKLFF. CDR3 nucleotide sequence: TGTGCCAGCAGCCGCGGGGTTAGGGAAAAACTGTTTTTT.

V usage is TRBV29-1 and J usage is TRBJ1-5; D might be TRBD1 (5 bases). Germline V gene data show CDR1 as SQVTM and CDR2 as ANQGSEA. This CDR3 contains 13 residues. V was cut by 6 bases and J by 3 bases, with 12 bases left in between. Written as DNA, the CDR3 is TGCAGCGTCCAAAGGGGTACCAATCAGCCCCAGCATTTT. This sequence encodes CSVQRGTNQPQHF.

CDR3 sequence (DNA): TGCGCCAGCACTACTGGACAGGGACCCTACGAGCAGTACTTC. It is translated as CASTTGQGPYEQYF. The rearrangement links TRBV5-1 to TRBJ2-7, with 8 positions matching TRBD1. The V gene's germline CDR1 is SGHRS and CDR2 YFSETQ. The CDR3 has 14 residues. Trimming took 6 bases from V and 2 from J; bases not matched to a gene: 7.

The chain combines TRBV5-6 with TRBJ1-2; weak D call: TRBD1 (5 bases). The CDR3 sequence is 15 residues long. V lost 3 bases to trimming and J lost 8 bases, with 20 bases between them. CDR1 and CDR2 (germline): SGHDT, YYEEEE. CDR3 sequence: CASSSQGGREGGYTF. In DNA form, the CDR3 reads TGTGCCAGCAGCTCACAAGGAGGCAGGGAGGGAGGCTACACCTTC.

The rearrangement uses TRBV24-1 and TRBJ2-1, with D uncertain. Germline loops: CDR1 KGHDR, CDR2 SFDVKD. The V end lost 7 bases, the J end lost 8 bases, and 8 bases lay between the germline ends. CDR3 length equals 11 residues. CDR3 loop: CATSSFDEQFF. CDR3 coding DNA: TGTGCCACCAGCTCGTTCGATGAGCAGTTCTTC.

V and J are TRBV29-1 and TRBJ2-3; a weak D match, TRBD1 (5 bases). The germline V gene encodes CDR1 SQVTM and CDR2 ANQGSEA. The CDR3 runs to 13 residues. Trimming left V 2 bases short and J 2 bases short, with 8 bases between. The CDR3: CSVEYRLTDTQYF. Written as DNA, the CDR3 is TGCAGCGTTGAATACAGGCTCACAGATACGCAGTATTTT.

The chain links TRBV28 to TRBJ2-6, with 9 bases aligning to TRBD1. The CDR3 is made up of 17 amino acids. V shed 3 bases and J 4 bases; nucleotides not matched to a gene: 7. The V gene's germline CDR1 is MDHEN and CDR2 SYDVKM. Here the CDR3 reads CASSFRTGDAGANVLTF. CDR3 nucleotides: TGTGCCAGCAGTTTTAGGACAGGGGATGCAGGGGCCAACGTCCTGACTTTC.

Many counts were recorded for this clone. This chain connects TRBV6-5 to TRBJ2-7, with TRBD2 identical over 8 bases. Looked up from germline, CDR1 is MNHEY and CDR2 is SVGAGI. Trimming took 6 bases from V and 0 from J; bases not matched to a gene: 7. This CDR3 spans 15 amino acids. The CDR3 sequence is CASSAGGTSSYEQYF. CDR3 coding DNA: TGTGCCAGCAGCGCGGGGGGTACCAGCTCCTACGAGCAGTACTTC.

The V call is TRBV19, the J call TRBJ2-5, with TRBD2 identical over 8 bases. The J segment lost 5 bases and the V segment lost 7 bases, leaving 9 bases of the junction unmatched. CDR1 and CDR2 (germline): LNHDA, SQIVND (reference sequence). The CDR3 length is 14 residues. The CDR3, as DNA: TGTGCCAGTACCTCCGGGGGGGCCGGGGAGACCCAGTACTTC. This gives the protein CASTSGGAGETQYF.

This chain links TRBV2 with TRBJ1-2; 9 positions agree with TRBD1. The germline V gene encodes CDR1 SNHLY and CDR2 FYNNEI. The CDR3 sequence is 16 residues long. The J segment lost 7 bases and the V segment lost 9 bases, leaving 18 bases of the junction unmatched. In DNA, the CDR3 is TGTGCCAGAAAAACACTCAATGGGGACAGGGAACGTGGCTACACCTTC. This codes for CARKTLNGDRERGYTF.

The chain combines TRBV2 with TRBJ2-7; possibly TRBD1 for D (6 bases). V lost 6 bases and J lost 2, with 14 bases in between. There are 14 residues in the CDR3. Germline lookup yields CDR1 SNHLY and CDR2 FYNNEI. The DNA of the CDR3 is TGTGCCAGCAGGCCTTACAGGGATCCCTACGAGCAGTACTTC. Translating gives CASRPYRDPYEQYF.

The rearrangement uses TRBV20-1 and TRBJ2-3, with a weak D call TRBD1 (6 bases). From germline, CDR1 is DFQATT and CDR2 SNEGSKA (reference sequence). V lost 3 bases and J lost 8, with 12 bases in between. This CDR3 contains 12 residues. CDR3 residues: CSASEQGVTQYF. CDR3 DNA sequence: TGCAGTGCTAGTGAACAGGGAGTTACGCAGTATTTT.

The chain recombines TRBV7-2 with TRBJ1-6; possible D gene TRBD1, 5 bases. The CDR3 consists of 17 residues. From germline, CDR1 is SGHTA and CDR2 FQGNSA. The V end lost 1 base, the J end lost 0 bases, and 10 bases lay between the germline ends. The CDR3, as DNA: TGTGCCAGCAGCTTAGTGGGGGGTAGCTCCTATAATTCACCCCTCCACTTT. This gives the protein CASSLVGGSSYNSPLHF.

The V gene is TRBV4-1, the J gene TRBJ1-3; 8 bases match TRBD1. The CDR3 loop spans 15 amino acids. In germline, CDR1 is MGHRA, CDR2 YSYEKL. V dropped 6 bases and J dropped 2; count of bases not matched to a gene: 6. As DNA, the CDR3 is TGCGCCAGCAGACCCATGACAGGGGCTGGAAACACCATATATTTT. Encoded protein: CASRPMTGAGNTIYF.

The CDR3, as DNA: TGTGCCAGCAGTGAAGCGAGAGAGGGTACTGAAGCTTTCTTT. Its translation is CASSEAREGTEAFF. V gene TRBV2 combines with J gene TRBJ1-1; D unclear. The CDR3 consists of 14 residues. V was cut by 0 bases and J by 5 bases, with 10 bases left in between. Per the germline V gene, CDR1 is SNHLY and CDR2 is FYNNEI.

This chain joins TRBV18 and TRBJ1-1; TRBD1 might be the D (6 bases). Trimming stripped 6 bases from V and 6 bases from J, with 8 bases between. Germline values: CDR1 KGHSH, CDR2 LQKENI. There are 11 residues in the CDR3. CDR3 nucleotides: TGTGCCAGCTCGTCAGGGGCTGAAGCTTTCTTT. Its protein is CASSSGAEAFF. The full variable domain, completed using reference TRBV18 and TRBJ1-1, is NAGVMQNPRHLVRRRGQEARLRCSPMKGHSHVYWYRQLPEEGLKFMVYLQKENIIDESGMPKERFSAEFPKEGPSILRIQQVVRGDSAAYFCASSSGAEAFFGQGTRLTVV.

The rearrangement joins TRBV11-2 to TRBJ1-5; D is uncertain. Trimming took off 0 bases at V and 7 bases at J, with 13 bases between the two ends. This CDR3 is built from 15 residues. Germline assignment: CDR1 SGHAT and CDR2 FQNNGV. CDR3 protein: CASSLDQVPGQPQHF. CDR3 nucleotides: TGTGCCAGCAGCTTAGATCAAGTACCCGGGCAGCCCCAGCATTTT.

V usage is TRBV9 and J usage is TRBJ1-6; TRBD1 is a possible D gene (5 bases). Trimming left V 5 bases short and J 8 bases short, with 14 bases between. The CDR3 is made up of 14 amino acids. Germline loops: CDR1 SGDLS, CDR2 YYNGEE. CDR3 nucleotides: TGTGCCAGCAGTGTCGACAGCAGGGATTCACCCCTCCACTTT. Amino acid sequence: CASSVDSRDSPLHF.

The CDR3 DNA reads TGTGCCAGCAGCCAAGAAGGGGGGGGCGGCTACACCTTC. Translating gives CASSQEGGGGYTF. V usage is TRBV4-2 and J usage is TRBJ1-2, with a weak D call TRBD1 (6 bases). The CDR3 is made up of 13 amino acids. V shed 0 bases and J shed 8 bases, with 10 bases lying between them. CDR1 LGHNA and CDR2 YNFKEQ come from the germline V gene.

The chain joins TRBV12-3 or TRBV12-4 to TRBJ1-2; D uncertain. This CDR3 region has 13 residues. The V end lost 6 bases, the J end lost 4 bases, and 12 bases lay between the germline ends. The CDR3 DNA is TGTGCCAGCAGCCCAACAGTCCCCTATGGCTACACCTTC. Amino acid sequence: CASSPTVPYGYTF.

This chain connects TRBV9 to TRBJ1-1; D uncertain. The CDR3 is 14 amino acids. CDR1 SGDLS and CDR2 YYNGEE come from the germline V gene. Trimming took 0 bases from V and 3 from J, leaving 9 bases between them. CDR3 in DNA: TGTGCCAGCAGCGTAGCCCAGGACTACACTGAAGCTTTCTTT. Translated: CASSVAQDYTEAFF.

In this sample, this clone turned up a few times. This chain links TRBV7-2 with TRBJ1-6; D is unclear. The CDR3 extends over 15 amino acids. Trimming removed 2 bases from V and 11 bases from J, with 16 bases in between. Per germline, CDR1 SGHTA and CDR2 FQGNSA. The CDR3 loop reads CASSLNLLYSAPLHF. The CDR3 nucleotides are TGTGCCAGCAGCTTAAACTTATTGTACTCGGCACCCCTCCACTTT.

V is TRBV29-1 and J is TRBJ1-1, with TRBD1 identical over 9 bases. The ends lost 6 bases at V and 6 bases at J; junction bases unmatched: 5. The germline V gene encodes CDR1 SQVTM and CDR2 ANQGSEA. The CDR3 is 12 residues long. DNA of the CDR3: TGCAGCGTGGGACAGGGTAGGGCTGAAGCTTTCTTT. Protein: CSVGQGRAEAFF.

The chain is built from TRBV6-5 and TRBJ1-5; weak D call: TRBD1 (6 bases). Germline-derived CDR1 and CDR2 are MNHEY and SVGAGI. V lost 6 bases to trimming and J lost 4 bases, with 7 bases between them. The CDR3 has 12 amino acids. As DNA, the CDR3 is TGTGCCAGCAGAACAGGGAATCAGCCCCAGCATTTT. Protein: CASRTGNQPQHF.